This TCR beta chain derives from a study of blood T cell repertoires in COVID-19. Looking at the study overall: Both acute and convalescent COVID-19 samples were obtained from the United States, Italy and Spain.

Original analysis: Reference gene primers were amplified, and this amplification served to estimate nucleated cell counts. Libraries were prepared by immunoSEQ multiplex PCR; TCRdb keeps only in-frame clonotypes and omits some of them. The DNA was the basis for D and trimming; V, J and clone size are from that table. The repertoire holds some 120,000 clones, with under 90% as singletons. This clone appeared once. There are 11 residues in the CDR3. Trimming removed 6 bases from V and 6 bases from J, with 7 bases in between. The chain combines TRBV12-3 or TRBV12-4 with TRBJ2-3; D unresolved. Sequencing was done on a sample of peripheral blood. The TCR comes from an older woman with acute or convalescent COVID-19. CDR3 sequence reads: CASSQMDTQYF. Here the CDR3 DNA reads TGTGCCAGCAGCCAAATGGATACGCAGTATTTT.